Below, 27 T cell receptor beta chains from the same sample are listed, as sequenced in a study of vaccination effects on CD4 cells after COVID-19 (dated by TCRdb to between 2021 and 2022). The library was produced with the immunoSEQ multiplex PCR assay. TCRdb took over this immuneACCESS table, retaining in-frame rearrangements with V and J assigned. Such tables are incomplete; in checked studies, under half of the missing clones stem from an unresolved V gene, and the remainder is unexplained. For this sample there are roughly 25,000 clones; roughly 70% appear just once. Of the sample, 7.8% falls within the top ten clones. To identify antigen-specific CD4+ T cell clonotypes by their expansion, the ViraFEST assay first stimulated PBMC with viral peptide pools and then applied TCR sequencing. After approximately eleven days of culture, CD4+ T cells were isolated with the EasySep CD4+ T cell isolation kit. Participants received two doses of either the BNT162b2 or the mRNA-1273 mRNA SARS-CoV-2 vaccine.

These TCRs' antigens remain unknown. This material consisted of CD4+ T cells from PBMCs cultured with SARS-CoV-2 spike peptides, taken after COVID-19 vaccination. According to the study, the label for this sample's cell subset or site signals: SARS-CoV-2 spike overlapping peptide pool stimulation. These receptors all stem from a human donor who received a COVID-19 vaccine.

The CDR3 spells CAISLLSGRVDEQFF. Here the CDR3 DNA reads TGTGCCATCAGTTTACTTAGCGGGAGAGTGGATGAGCAGTTCTTC. The V call is TRBV10-3, the J call TRBJ2-1; 9 nucleotides match TRBD2. CDR1 ENHRY and CDR2 SYGVKD come from the germline V gene. The CDR3 length is 15 residues. With 5 bases clipped from V and 8 bases from J, the junction kept 10 bases outside the gene matches.

This clone turned up a few times. CDR3: CASSLQGTGDLEQYF. In nucleotides, the CDR3 is TGTGCCAGCTCACTTCAAGGGACAGGGGATTTAGAGCAGTACTTC. This chain links TRBV18 with TRBJ2-7; 10 bases are shared with TRBD1. V dropped 4 bases and J dropped 7; count of bases not matched to a gene: 10. Germline CDR1 is KGHSH and CDR2 is LQKENI. The CDR3 covers 15 residues.

The chain links TRBV9 to TRBJ2-5; TRBD1 might be the D (6 bases). Trimming removed 0 bases from V and 5 bases from J, with 20 bases in between. The CDR3 has 17 residues. In germline, CDR1 is SGDLS, CDR2 YYNGEE. The CDR3 reads CASSVATETSGDETQYF. The CDR3 DNA reads TGTGCCAGCAGCGTAGCTACCGAGACGTCAGGGGATGAGACCCAGTACTTC.

The chain links TRBV19 to TRBJ1-5; D perhaps matches TRBD1 (5 bases). CDR1 is LNHDA and CDR2 is SQIVND in the germline V gene (reference sequence). V was shortened by 7 bases and J by 2 bases, with 15 bases between the two germline ends. The CDR3 is made up of 15 amino acids. The CDR3 region has the DNA TGTGCCAGTACCCTTATGCGGGGCGGCAATCAGCCCCAGCATTTT. It translates to CASTLMRGGNQPQHF.

Here the CDR3 DNA reads TGTGCCAGTAGGGCCCGAAGCTCCTACAATGAGCAGTTCTTC. Translating it yields CASRARSSYNEQFF. This chain links TRBV19 with TRBJ2-1; D unclear. V lost 6 bases and J 0 bases, leaving 9 bases between the germline ends. Germline lookup yields CDR1 LNHDA and CDR2 SQIVND (reference sequence). The CDR3 runs to 14 residues.

V usage is TRBV6-5 and J usage is TRBJ2-7, with D possibly TRBD2 on 5 matching bases. The CDR3 covers 15 residues. Germline assignment: CDR1 MNHEY and CDR2 SVGAGI. V was trimmed by 6 bases and J by 0 bases, leaving 15 bases between them. DNA of the CDR3: TGTGCCAGCAGGGAGGTCCCAAATTACTCCTACGAGCAGTACTTC. Translated: CASREVPNYSYEQYF.

This rearrangement joins TRBV5-4 to TRBJ2-2; TRBD1 might be the D (6 bases). This CDR3 region has 17 residues. V was clipped by 4 bases and J by 6 bases, with 22 bases between them. Germline CDR1 reads SGHNT; CDR2 reads YYREEE (reference sequence). The chain's CDR3 is CASSPGTRGTRSGELFF. CDR3 in DNA: TGTGCCAGCAGCCCCGGAACCAGGGGCACAAGGTCCGGGGAGCTGTTTTTT.

This clone was observed a few times. J is TRBJ1-2 and V is TRBV14, with D maybe TRBD1 (6 bases). Germline-derived CDR1 and CDR2 are SGHDN and FVKESK. The V end lost 2 bases, the J end lost 4 bases, and 11 bases lay between the germline ends. The CDR3 length is 14 residues. The CDR3 region is CASSQLARGYGYTF. CDR3 coding DNA: TGTGCCAGCAGCCAACTCGCCAGGGGCTATGGCTACACCTTC. The whole variable domain, remainder taken from reference TRBV14 and TRBJ1-2, is EAGVTQFPSHSVIEKGQTVTLRCDPISGHDNLYWYRRVMGKEIKFLLHFVKESKQDESGMPNNRFLAERTGGTYSTLKVQPAELEDSGVYFCASSQLARGYGYTFGSGTRLTVV.

J is TRBJ2-2 and V is TRBV11-3; 8 bases line up with TRBD2. Germline V lookup: CDR1 SGHNT, CDR2 YENEEA. V gave up 5 bases and J gave up 7 bases; unmatched junction bases: 9. The CDR3 is 15 amino acids. The CDR3, as DNA: TGTGCCAGCAGCCGGACGGGGGGGCAAATCGGGGAGCTGTTTTTT. Protein product: CASSRTGGQIGELFF.

The chain employs TRBV1 and TRBJ2-5; the table's TRBD2 call for D was not verified on the DNA. TRBV1 is described as a pseudogene. The CDR3 consists of 16 residues. The CDR3 coding sequence is TGCACCAGCAGCCAAGAGTCTAGCTTGTACCAAGAGACCCAGTACTTC. This translates into CTSSQESSLYQETQYF.

In nucleotides, the CDR3 is TGTGCCAGCAGCTACACCCATAACACTGAAGCTTTCTTT. This sequence encodes CASSYTHNTEAFF. V is TRBV6-6 and J is TRBJ1-1; D not resolved. The CDR3 has 13 residues. Germline V CDR1 and CDR2: MNHNY, SVGAGI (reference sequence). Deletions cut 6 bases from V and 2 bases from J, with 10 bases between.

V and J are TRBV5-1 and TRBJ1-2; 7 bases are a match to TRBD1. This CDR3 region has 14 residues. Germline lookup yields CDR1 SGHRS and CDR2 YFSETQ. V trimming: 4 bases; J trimming: 8 bases; junction bases outside the gene matches: 11. The CDR3 region is CASSPKGAGEGYTF. CDR3 coding DNA: TGCGCCAGCAGCCCCAAGGGGGCCGGAGAAGGCTACACCTTC.

This chain joins TRBV2 and TRBJ1-1, with D tentatively TRBD1 (5 bases). The CDR3 consists of 14 residues. Looked up from germline, CDR1 is SNHLY and CDR2 is FYNNEI. The V and J ends lost 6 bases and 1 base respectively, with 12 bases between them. The CDR3 here is CASRLQGGNTEAFF. In DNA form, the CDR3 reads TGTGCCAGCAGGCTTCAGGGTGGGAACACTGAAGCTTTCTTT. The variable domain in full, with the rest retrieved from reference TRBV2 and TRBJ1-1, is EPEVTQTPSHQVTQMGQEVILRCVPISNHLYFYWYRQILGQKVEFLVSFYNNEISEKSEIFDDQFSVERPDGSNFTLKIRSTKLEDSAMYFCASRLQGGNTEAFFGQGTRLTVV.

The chain combines TRBV18 with TRBJ2-1; D remains ambiguous. The CDR3 has 15 amino acids. V lost 3 bases, J lost 3 bases, and 12 bases lay in between. CDR1 is KGHSH and CDR2 is LQKENI in the germline V gene. The chain's CDR3 is CASSPNTGGYNEQFF. The CDR3, as DNA: TGTGCCAGCTCACCTAATACGGGCGGCTACAATGAGCAGTTCTTC.

The chain uses TRBV2 and TRBJ2-2, with D unclear. V shed 6 bases and J shed 5 bases, with 10 bases lying between them. This CDR3 contains 13 residues. Germline V lookup: CDR1 SNHLY, CDR2 FYNNEI. The CDR3 DNA reads as TGTGCCAGCAGCCTGGCAGAGACCGGGGAGCTGTTTTTT. Translated, it gives CASSLAETGELFF.

V is TRBV2 and J is TRBJ1-1, with a possible D match to TRBD1 (6 bases). Trimming stripped 9 bases from V and 0 bases from J, with 14 bases between. The germline gives CDR1 SNHLY, CDR2 FYNNEI. The CDR3 contains 14 residues. The CDR3 sequence is CASTITGLNTEAFF. The CDR3 bases are TGTGCCAGTACGATTACAGGGCTGAACACTGAAGCTTTCTTT.

This chain links TRBV14 with TRBJ1-4, with TRBD1 matching over 8 bases. CDR1 and CDR2 from the germline V gene are SGHDN and FVKESK. V shed 4 bases, J shed 7 bases, and the junction held 5 bases outside the gene matches. CDR3 length: 14 residues. For the CDR3, the DNA is TGTGCCAGCAGCCCACGACAGGGGATTGAAAAACTGTTTTTT. Protein product: CASSPRQGIEKLFF. Variable domain in full (rest from reference TRBV14 and TRBJ1-4): EAGVTQFPSHSVIEKGQTVTLRCDPISGHDNLYWYRRVMGKEIKFLLHFVKESKQDESGMPNNRFLAERTGGTYSTLKVQPAELEDSGVYFCASSPRQGIEKLFFGSGTQLSVL.

The V gene is TRBV5-1, the J gene TRBJ2-5, with D tentatively TRBD1 (5 bases). Germline V gene lookup returns CDR1 SGHRS and CDR2 YFSETQ. V was trimmed by 0 bases and J by 5 bases, leaving 14 bases between them. CDR3 length equals 15 residues. The CDR3 is CASSLGEGVLETQYF. The CDR3 nucleotides are TGCGCCAGCAGCTTGGGGGAAGGGGTCCTCGAGACCCAGTACTTC.

The rearrangement links TRBV29-1 to TRBJ1-2, with D perhaps TRBD1 (6 bases). The CDR3 is 13 residues long. Germline V gene data show CDR1 as SQVTM and CDR2 as ANQGSEA. V was trimmed by 6 bases and J by 5 bases, leaving 16 bases between them. CDR3 sequence (DNA): TGCAGCGTGGGGACTGGGGGCCCTTATGGCTACACCTTC. Its translation: CSVGTGGPYGYTF. Full variable domain (remainder filled in from reference TRBV29-1 and TRBJ1-2): SAVISQKPSRDICQRGTSLTIQCQVDSQVTMMFWYRQQPGQSLTLIATANQGSEATYESGFVIDKFPISRPNLTFSTLTVSNMSPEDSSIYLCSVGTGGPYGYTFGSGTRLTVV.

The chain links TRBV18 to TRBJ2-1; 8 positions match TRBD2. Unmatched junction bases numbered 13, after V lost 2 bases and J lost 7 bases. This CDR3 comprises 17 residues. From germline, CDR1 is KGHSH and CDR2 LQKENI. This CDR3 reads CASSPLLPGTSRNEQFF. In DNA, the CDR3 is TGTGCCAGCTCACCATTACTTCCCGGGACTAGTAGAAATGAGCAGTTCTTC.

V and J are TRBV6-4 and TRBJ1-1; 9 bases fit TRBD1. The germline gives CDR1 MRHNA, CDR2 SNTAGT. The length of the CDR3 is 14 residues. Germline trimming cut 6 bases from V and 3 bases from J; bases unmatched to any gene: 5. The CDR3 here is CASRLQGADTEAFF. The CDR3 DNA sequence: TGTGCCAGCAGGCTACAGGGGGCGGACACTGAAGCTTTCTTT.

The rearrangement uses TRBV7-8 and TRBJ1-5; no reliable D call. In germline, CDR1 is SGHVS, CDR2 FQNEAQ. The V and J ends lost 5 bases and 4 bases respectively, with 15 bases between them. The length of the CDR3 is 15 residues. CDR3 loop: CASSQVRVRNQPQHF. CDR3 nucleotide sequence: TGTGCCAGCAGCCAAGTGAGGGTGAGGAATCAGCCCCAGCATTTT.

This chain joins TRBV18 and TRBJ2-5; D gene uncertain. Trimming left V 0 bases short and J 5 bases short, with 7 bases between. This CDR3 region has 13 residues. From germline, CDR1 is KGHSH and CDR2 LQKENI. CDR3 nucleotides: TGTGCCAGCTCACCACCACTGGTTGAGACCCAGTACTTC. Protein sequence: CASSPPLVETQYF.

This chain connects TRBV7-9 to TRBJ2-3, with no clear D. The length of the CDR3 is 17 residues. CDR1 is SEHNR, CDR2 FQNEAQ, per germline (reference sequence). V lost 5 bases, J lost 5 bases, and 23 bases lay in between. This CDR3 reads CASSQPLRLPHIDTQYF. The CDR3 nucleotides are TGTGCCAGCAGCCAACCCCTTAGGCTCCCACATATAGATACGCAGTATTTT.

This chain joins TRBV4-2 and TRBJ2-5; 14 bases fit TRBD2. This CDR3 comprises 17 residues. Germline V CDR1 and CDR2: LGHNA, YNFKEQ. V trimming: 2 bases; J trimming: 5 bases; junction bases outside the gene matches: 7. CDR3 loop: CASSQTTSGGAGETQYF. CDR3 coding DNA: TGTGCCAGCAGCCAAACGACTAGCGGGGGGGCGGGGGAGACCCAGTACTTC.

This clone was observed a single time. This sequence joins TRBV12-5 and TRBJ2-1, with D perhaps TRBD2 (5 bases). The CDR3 extends over 16 amino acids. Germline assignment: CDR1 LGHNT and CDR2 FRNRAP. Trimming pared 0 bases from V and 5 bases from J, leaving 14 bases between. The CDR3 sequence is CASGLVRGVGDNEQFF. In nucleotides, the CDR3 is TGTGCTAGTGGTTTGGTACGGGGTGTTGGTGACAATGAGCAGTTCTTC.

This sequence joins TRBV2 and TRBJ2-4; D gene unclear. The CDR3 extends over 15 amino acids. The germline CDR1 and CDR2 sequences are SNHLY and FYNNEI. V shed 5 bases and J shed 0 bases, with 11 bases lying between them. CDR3 sequence: CASSPDTVAKNIQYF. CDR3 bases: TGTGCCAGCAGTCCCGACACCGTAGCCAAAAACATTCAGTACTTC.